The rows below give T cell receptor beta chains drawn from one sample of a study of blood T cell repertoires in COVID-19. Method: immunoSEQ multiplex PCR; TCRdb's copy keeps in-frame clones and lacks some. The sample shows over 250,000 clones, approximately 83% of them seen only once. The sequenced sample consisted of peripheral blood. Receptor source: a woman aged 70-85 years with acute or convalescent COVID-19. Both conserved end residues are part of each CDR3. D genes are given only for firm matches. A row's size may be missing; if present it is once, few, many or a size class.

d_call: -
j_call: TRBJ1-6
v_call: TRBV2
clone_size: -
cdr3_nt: TGTGCCAGCATAAGGGATGCGGGACGGGTCCAAAATTCACCCCTCCACTTT
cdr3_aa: CASIRDAGRVQNSPLHF

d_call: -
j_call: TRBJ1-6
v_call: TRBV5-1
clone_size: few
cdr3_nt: TGCGCCAGCAGCTTGGTACAGGAAAATTCACCCCTCCACTTT
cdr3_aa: CASSLVQENSPLHF

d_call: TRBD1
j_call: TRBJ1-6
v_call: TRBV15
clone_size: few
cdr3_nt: TGTGCCACCAGCACAGGGACAGGACTATTCCTCCACTTT
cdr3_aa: CATSTGTGLFLHF

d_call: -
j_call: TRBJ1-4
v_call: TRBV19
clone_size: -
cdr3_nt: TGTGCCAGTAGTATGGCCCGGGGGGCTAATGAAAAACTGTTTTTT
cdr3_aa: CASSMARGANEKLFF

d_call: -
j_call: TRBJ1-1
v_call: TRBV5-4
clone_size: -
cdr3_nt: TGTGCCAGCAGCTTTTGGGGCGGGAACACTGAAGCTTTCTTT
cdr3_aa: CASSFWGGNTEAFF

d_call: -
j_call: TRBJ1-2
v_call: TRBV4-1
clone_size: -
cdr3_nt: TGCGCCAGCAGCCAAGAGATAAAGGCAGGGCTCTATGGCTACACCTTC
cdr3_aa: CASSQEIKAGLYGYTF

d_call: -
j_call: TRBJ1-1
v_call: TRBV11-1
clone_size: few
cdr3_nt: TGTGCCAGCAGTCGCCGACAGTACACTGAAGCTTTCTTT
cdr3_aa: CASSRRQYTEAFF

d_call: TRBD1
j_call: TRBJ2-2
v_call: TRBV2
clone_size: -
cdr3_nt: TGTGCCAGCCGACAGGGTGGGGGCCCCGGGGAGCTGTTTTTT
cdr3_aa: CASRQGGGPGELFF

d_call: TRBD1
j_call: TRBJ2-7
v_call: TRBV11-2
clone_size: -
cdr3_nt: TGTGCCAGCAGCAAAACAGGGGACGAGCAGTACTTC
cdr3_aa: CASSKTGDEQYF

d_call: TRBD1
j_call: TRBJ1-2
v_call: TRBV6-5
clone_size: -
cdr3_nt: TGTGCCAGCAGCCGACAGGGTTTCTACGGGGGCTACACCTTC
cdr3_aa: CASSRQGFYGGYTF

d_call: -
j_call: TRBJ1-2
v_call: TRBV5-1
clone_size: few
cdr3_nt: TGCGCCAGCAGCCCCGTTGGCAGGGGTGGAGTTGGCTACACCTTC
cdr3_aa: CASSPVGRGGVGYTF

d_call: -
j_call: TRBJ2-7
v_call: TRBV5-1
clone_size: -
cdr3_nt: TGCGCCAGCAAGACAGGCCTCGGCTCCTACGAGCAGTACTTC
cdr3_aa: CASKTGLGSYEQYF

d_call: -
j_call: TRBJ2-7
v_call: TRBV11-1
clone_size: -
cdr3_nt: TGTGCCAGCAGCTTCCTAGGGACATCAAGCGACGAGCAGTACTTC
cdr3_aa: CASSFLGTSSDEQYF

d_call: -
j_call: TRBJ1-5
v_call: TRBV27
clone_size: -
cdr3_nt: TGTGCCAGCACGTCGCGGTTAGGAGGAATTATTGGGCCCCAGCATTTT
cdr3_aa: CASTSRLGGIIGPQHF

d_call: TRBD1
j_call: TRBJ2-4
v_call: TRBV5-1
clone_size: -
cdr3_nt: TGCGCCAGCAGGCCGGGACAGGGAATCGACATTCAGTACTTC
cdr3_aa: CASRPGQGIDIQYF

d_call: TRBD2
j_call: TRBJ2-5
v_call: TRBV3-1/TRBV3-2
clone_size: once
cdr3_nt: TGTGCCAGCAGCCAAAGACGGGGGGAGGGTCAAGAGACCCAGTACTTC
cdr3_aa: CASSQRRGEGQETQYF

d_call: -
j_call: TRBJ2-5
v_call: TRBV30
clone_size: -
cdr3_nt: TGTGCCTGGGTAAGGGATCGGGGAGAGACCCAGTACTTC
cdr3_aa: CAWVRDRGETQYF

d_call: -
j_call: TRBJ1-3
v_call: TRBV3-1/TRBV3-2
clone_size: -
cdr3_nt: TGTGCCAGCAGCCATGATCAGGGGCGTGGAAACACCATATATTTT
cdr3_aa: CASSHDQGRGNTIYF

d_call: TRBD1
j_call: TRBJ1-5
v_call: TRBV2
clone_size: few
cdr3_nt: TGTGCCAGCAGTGCCCCTCGGGGGACAGGGAACATCGGCAATCAGCCCCAGCATTTT
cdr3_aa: CASSAPRGTGNIGNQPQHF

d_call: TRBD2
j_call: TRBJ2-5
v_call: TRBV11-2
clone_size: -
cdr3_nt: TGTGCCAGCAGCTTCGGGACTAGGGGCCAAGAGACCCAGTACTTC
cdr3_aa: CASSFGTRGQETQYF

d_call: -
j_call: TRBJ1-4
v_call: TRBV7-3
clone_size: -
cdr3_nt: TGTGCCAGCAGCCCCTCAGGAGGTTTACTTGAAAAACTGTTTTTT
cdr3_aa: CASSPSGGLLEKLFF

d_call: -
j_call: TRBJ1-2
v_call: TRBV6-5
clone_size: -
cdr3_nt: TGTGCCAGCAGCCAGGTCTATGGCTACACCTTC
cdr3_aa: CASSQVYGYTF

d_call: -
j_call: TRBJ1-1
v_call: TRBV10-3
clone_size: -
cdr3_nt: TGTGCCGTCCGACAGGCTACTGAAGCTTTCTTT
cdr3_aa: CAVRQATEAFF

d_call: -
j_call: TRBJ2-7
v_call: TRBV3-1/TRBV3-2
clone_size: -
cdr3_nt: TGTGCCAGCAGCCAAGAGGGCAGGGCCTACGAGCAGTACTTC
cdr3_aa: CASSQEGRAYEQYF

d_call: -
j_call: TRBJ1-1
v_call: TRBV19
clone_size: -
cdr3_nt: TGTGCCAGTAGAGGGGTCTCCAGGGGCGAAGCTTTCTTT
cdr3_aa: CASRGVSRGEAFF

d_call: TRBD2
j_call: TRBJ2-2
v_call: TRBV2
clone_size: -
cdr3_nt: TGTGCCAGCAGAGCGGGGGGCCCCACCGGGGAGCTGTTTTTT
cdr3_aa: CASRAGGPTGELFF

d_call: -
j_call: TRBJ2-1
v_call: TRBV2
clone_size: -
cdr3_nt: TGTGCCAGCAGGGACCGGACAGCCGGAAATGAGCAGTTCTTC
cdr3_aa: CASRDRTAGNEQFF

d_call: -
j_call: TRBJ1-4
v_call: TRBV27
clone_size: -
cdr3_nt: TGTGCCAGCAGCGTCACAGGAGCTGGATTCGAAAAACTGTTTTTT
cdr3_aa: CASSVTGAGFEKLFF

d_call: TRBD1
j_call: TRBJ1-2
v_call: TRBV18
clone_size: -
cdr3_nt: TGTGCCAGCTCCGGACAGGTCTATGGCTACACCTTC
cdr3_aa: CASSGQVYGYTF

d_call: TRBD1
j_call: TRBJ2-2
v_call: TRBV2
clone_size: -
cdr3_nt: TGTGCCAGCACGGCGGACAGGGTGAACACCGGGGAGCTGTTTTTT
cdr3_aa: CASTADRVNTGELFF

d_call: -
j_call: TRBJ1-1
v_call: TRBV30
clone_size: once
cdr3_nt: TGTGCCTGGACCCTAGGGAAGGGGATGAACACTGAAGCTTTCTTT
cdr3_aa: CAWTLGKGMNTEAFF